Given below is one T cell receptor (beta chain) in context. The specificity of this receptor is unknown. The input lacks base qualities; no much larger clone sits a single base away. TCRbeta CDR3 sequencing was performed on sorted unstimulated T cells and on proliferating T cells recovered from mixed lymphocyte reactions. Fresh whole blood from roughly 10 HLA-typed healthy donors was used to isolate PBMCs. The data were obtained in a study of siplizumab effects on memory and regulatory T cells (dated by TCRdb to the late 2010s). For the study in its entirety: The study looked at the effect of siplizumab, an anti-CD2 antibody, on alloreactive T-cell subsets in allogeneic mixed lymphocyte reactions made from human PBMCs.

Libraries came from the immunoSEQ multiplex PCR assay. Approximately 100,000 TCR templates per sample were assayed on the deep sequencing platform. Genomic DNA extracted from sorted T cells was used for TCRbeta CDR3 sequencing. On the authors' methods: The R programming language was used for clonal analysis of TCRbeta CDR3 data. Comparing unstimulated samples against CFSE-low samples taken after the reaction was how alloreactive CD4+ and CD8+ clones were defined. Alloreactive CD4+ clones were assigned to regulatory or non-regulatory origin by matching sequences to sorted unstimulated Treg and non-Treg repertoires. Imported from immuneACCESS, the table was reduced by TCRdb to in-frame sequences with V and J called. These copies leave out some clones; in studies compared against another copy, an unresolved V gene accounts for under half, and the cause of the remainder is not known. D and trimming were read from the DNA, whereas the V and J calls and clone size are those reported in that table. This sample is represented by 90,000 to 140,000 clones; about 92% of them were singletons. Clones ranked in the top ten supply 0.32% of the sample.

The junction carries 18 bases between V and J, which are trimmed by 8 bases and 4 bases respectively. CDR1 MNHNS and CDR2 SASEGT were looked up in the germline V gene. The CDR3 runs 15 residues from the cysteine to the phenylalanine. Only the CDR3 region is kept as DNA, spanning 45 bases read in frame from base 1. The research as a whole found: Greater diversity appeared to be present in unstimulated naive T cells than in memory T cells, and a substantial contribution to the alloresponse seemed to be made by naive cells. Sequences below about 10^-5 frequency were poorly captured, so only a minor fraction of alloreactive clones could be mapped to unstimulated subsets. No functional confirmation was obtained for the suppressive function of proliferating Tregs from siplizumab cultures. In reactions with siplizumab, an average of 68.8% of mappable alloreactive CD4+ clones were Treg-derived, compared with around 30% in control reactions. Siplizumab significantly lowered the cumulative frequency of alloreactive sequences that could be traced to unstimulated CD4+ memory T cells. About 75-97% of proliferating CD4+ or CD8+ clones could not be given a naive or memory phenotype.

The sequence links TRBV6-1 to TRBJ1-5; a tentative D call is TRBD1 (5 bases match). The TCR comes from a human donor in good health. The sequencing input was CD4+ T cells sorted from blood. The bases are TGTGCCAGCGCCCTTCGGGACTCCTTGAATCAGCCCCAGCATTTT. Translated, it reads CASALRDSLNQPQHF.